A single TCR beta chain is shown here with its context. The record originates from a study of T-cell reconstitution after alpha-beta-depleted transplantation in children. TCRbeta library preparation incorporated unique molecular identifiers. MiXCR, run by TCRdb on the PCR reads, gives a single entry per CDR3 protein. The data show around 600,000 distinct CDR3 sequences, about 10% seen once. Trimming took 6 bases from V and 1 from J; bases not matched to a gene: 5. From germline, CDR1 is DFQATT and CDR2 SNEGSKA (reference sequence). The CDR3 has 13 amino acids. The sequence was obtained from a human donor who donated a stem cell graft to a child with acute myeloid leukemia. The rearrangement joins TRBV20-1 to TRBJ1-1; 7 bases agree with TRBD1. Sequencing used PBMCs from the stem cell graft donor, obtained from the stem cell graft. DNA of the CDR3: TGCAGTGCCACGGACAGGTCGAACACTGAAGCTTTCTTT. It codes for CSATDRSNTEAFF.